This T cell receptor (beta chain) stems from a study of blood T cell repertoires in COVID-19. Study-level background: The samples span acute and convalescent COVID-19 from the United States, Italy and Spain. PBMCs, B-cell-depleted T cells, or T cells provided the cDNA or gDNA that made up the material.

The V segment lost 3 bases and the J segment 2 bases; nucleotides outside the gene matches: 7. This CDR3 is built from 16 residues. The germline CDR1 and CDR2 sequences are MGHRA and YSYEKL. Produced via immunoSEQ multiplex PCR; TCRdb's table is partial and in-frame only. The sample has around 250,000 clones; 80% to 90% are singletons. The sample consisted of PBMCs or T cells enriched from blood (not recorded which). J is TRBJ1-5 and V is TRBV4-1; 7 positions match TRBD1. The TCR sequence derives from a woman in her thirties or forties who had been exposed to COVID-19. This chain's CDR3 is CASSQGTGVGNQPQHF. In DNA form, the CDR3 reads TGCGCCAGCAGCCAGGGAACAGGGGTGGGCAATCAGCCCCAGCATTTT.